This TCR beta chain was obtained from a study of regulatory T cells in long-lasting Graves disease. Study-level results: Patients with persistent disease shared roughly 3,000 public clonotypes, outpacing the approximately 920 shared by new patients.

Construction of TCR beta libraries relied on iRepertoire HTBI primers and on Arm-PCR targeting CDR3 regions. TCRdb recomputed calls from the multiplex PCR reads with MiXCR, one row per CDR3 protein. The profile shows about 460,000 distinct CDR3 sequences, 14% of them singletons. The sample's time point: newly diagnosed GD, antithyroid drugs for less than 3 months. Generation of the TCR library employed RNA extracted from PBMCs. Regarding this clonotype: Its antigen is not identified. In this CDR3 the conserved last residue, phenylalanine or tryptophan, is missing, so a read error is likely.

There are 15 residues in the CDR3. Germline values: CDR1 KGHSH, CDR2 LQKENI. The V end was cut by 1 base, the J end by 1 base, with 7 bases between. This sample was also put to use in a study of T cells in Graves' hyperthyroidism and ophthalmopathy. Turning to that study: In making diagnoses, clinical symptoms, serum thyroxine and TRAb, thyroid ultrasound and orbital computed tomography were all used. Median prediction lead before ophthalmopathy onset was around 6.9 months with the model.

The V gene is TRBV18, the J gene TRBJ2-2; the D is unclear. Specimen: peripheral blood mononuclear cells (PBMCs), collected at new diagnosis, from a patient treated with antithyroid drugs. This clonotype was obtained from a woman in her forties or fifties with Graves disease. The CDR3 spells CASSPRVENTGELFS. The CDR3 coding sequence is TGTGCCAGCTCACCACGCGTAGAGAACACCGGGGAGCTGTTTTCT.